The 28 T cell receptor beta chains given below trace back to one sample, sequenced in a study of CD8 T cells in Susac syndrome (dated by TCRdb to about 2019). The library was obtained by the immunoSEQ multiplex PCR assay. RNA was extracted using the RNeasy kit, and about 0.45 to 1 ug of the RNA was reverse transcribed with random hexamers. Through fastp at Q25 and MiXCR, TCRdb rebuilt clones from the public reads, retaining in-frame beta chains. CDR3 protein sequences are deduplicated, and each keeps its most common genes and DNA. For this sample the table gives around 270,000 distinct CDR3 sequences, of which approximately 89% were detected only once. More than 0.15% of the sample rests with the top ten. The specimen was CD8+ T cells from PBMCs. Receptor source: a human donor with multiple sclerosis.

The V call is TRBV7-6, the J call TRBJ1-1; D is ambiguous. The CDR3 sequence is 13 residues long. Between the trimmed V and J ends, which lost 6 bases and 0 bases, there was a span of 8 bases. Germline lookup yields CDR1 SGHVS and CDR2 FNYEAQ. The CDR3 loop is CASRDGLNTEAFF. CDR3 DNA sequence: TGTGCCAGCAGGGACGGTTTGAACACTGAAGCTTTCTTT.

The CDR3 coding sequence is TGTGCCAGCAGCTCCCTGGCCCAACCTCCCTACGAGCAGTACTTC. Translated, it gives CASSSLAQPPYEQYF. The genes are TRBV7-2 and TRBJ2-7, with D uncertain. Deletions cut 4 bases from V and 2 bases from J, with 15 bases between. The CDR3 runs to 15 residues. Germline V gene data show CDR1 as SGHTA and CDR2 as FQGNSA.

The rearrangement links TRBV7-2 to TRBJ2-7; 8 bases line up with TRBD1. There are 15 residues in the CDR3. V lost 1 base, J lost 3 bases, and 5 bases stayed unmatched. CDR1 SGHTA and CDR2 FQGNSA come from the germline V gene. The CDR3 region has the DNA TGTGCCAGCAGCTTAGGACAGGGGATTATCTACGAGCAGTACTTC. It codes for CASSLGQGIIYEQYF.

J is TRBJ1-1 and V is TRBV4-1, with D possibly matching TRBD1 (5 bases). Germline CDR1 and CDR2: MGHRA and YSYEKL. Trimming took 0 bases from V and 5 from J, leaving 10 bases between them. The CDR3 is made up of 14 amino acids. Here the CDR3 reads CASSQEGAPTEAFF. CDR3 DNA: TGCGCCAGCAGCCAAGAAGGGGCCCCTACTGAAGCTTTCTTT.

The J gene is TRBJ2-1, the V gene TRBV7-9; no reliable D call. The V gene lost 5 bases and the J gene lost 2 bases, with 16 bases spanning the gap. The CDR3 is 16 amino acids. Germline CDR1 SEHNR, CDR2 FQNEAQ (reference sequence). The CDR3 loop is CASSKSLDGTYNEQFF. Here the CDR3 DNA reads TGTGCCAGCAGCAAAAGCCTGGACGGCACCTACAATGAGCAGTTCTTC.

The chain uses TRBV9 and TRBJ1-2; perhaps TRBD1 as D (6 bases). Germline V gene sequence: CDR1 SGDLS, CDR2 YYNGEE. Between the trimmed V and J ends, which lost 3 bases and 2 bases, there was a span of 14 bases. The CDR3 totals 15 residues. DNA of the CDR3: TGTGCCAGCAGCGCCCCGGGACACTCCAACTATGGCTACACCTTC. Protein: CASSAPGHSNYGYTF.

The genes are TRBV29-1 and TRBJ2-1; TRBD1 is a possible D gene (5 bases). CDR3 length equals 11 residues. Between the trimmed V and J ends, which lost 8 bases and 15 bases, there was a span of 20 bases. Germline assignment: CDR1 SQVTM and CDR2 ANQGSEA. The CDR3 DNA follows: TGCAGCCTCCTCAGGGAAGGGCTGAGGTTCTTC. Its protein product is CSLLREGLRFF.

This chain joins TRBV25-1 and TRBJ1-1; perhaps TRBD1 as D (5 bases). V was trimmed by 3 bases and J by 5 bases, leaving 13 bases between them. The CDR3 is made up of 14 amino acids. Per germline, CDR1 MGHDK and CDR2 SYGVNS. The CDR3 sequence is CASSDLSGGTEAFF. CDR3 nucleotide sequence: TGTGCCAGCAGTGACCTCAGCGGGGGTACTGAAGCTTTCTTT.

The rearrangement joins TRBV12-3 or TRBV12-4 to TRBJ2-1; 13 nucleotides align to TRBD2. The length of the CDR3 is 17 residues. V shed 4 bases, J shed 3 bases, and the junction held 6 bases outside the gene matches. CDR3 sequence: CASSYRLAGGNYNEQFF. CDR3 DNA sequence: TGTGCCAGCAGTTACCGACTAGCGGGAGGCAACTACAATGAGCAGTTCTTC.

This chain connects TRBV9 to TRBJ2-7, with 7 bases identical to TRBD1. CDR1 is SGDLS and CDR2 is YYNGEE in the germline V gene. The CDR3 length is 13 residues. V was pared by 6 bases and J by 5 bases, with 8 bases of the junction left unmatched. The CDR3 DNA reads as TGTGCCAGCAACCCGACAGGGTTCGACGAGCAGTACTTC. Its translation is CASNPTGFDEQYF.

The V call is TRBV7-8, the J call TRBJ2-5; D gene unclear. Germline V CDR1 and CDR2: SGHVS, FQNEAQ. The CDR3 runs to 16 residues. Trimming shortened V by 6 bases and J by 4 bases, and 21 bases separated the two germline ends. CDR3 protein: CASSHTVAGDPETQYF. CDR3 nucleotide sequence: TGTGCCAGCAGTCACACGGTGGCAGGCGACCCAGAGACCCAGTACTTC. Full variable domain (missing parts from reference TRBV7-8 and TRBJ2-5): GAGVSQSPRYKVAKRGQDVALRCDPISGHVSLFWYQQALGQGPEFLTYFQNEAQLDKSGLPSDRFFAERPEGSVSTLKIQRTQQEDSAVYLCASSHTVAGDPETQYFGPGTRLLVL.

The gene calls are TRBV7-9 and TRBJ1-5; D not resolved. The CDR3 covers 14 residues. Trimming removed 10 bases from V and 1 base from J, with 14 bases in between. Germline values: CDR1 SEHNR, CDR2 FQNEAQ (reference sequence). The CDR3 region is CAIGLGGSNQPQHF. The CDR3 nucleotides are TGTGCCATCGGTCTTGGCGGAAGCAATCAGCCCCAGCATTTT.

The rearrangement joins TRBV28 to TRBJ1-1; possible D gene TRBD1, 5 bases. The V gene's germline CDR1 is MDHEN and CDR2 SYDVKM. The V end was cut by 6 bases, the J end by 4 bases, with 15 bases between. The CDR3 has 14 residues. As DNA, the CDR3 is TGTGCCAGCAGGTACGGGACCGCGGGCACTGAAGCTTTCTTT. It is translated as CASRYGTAGTEAFF.

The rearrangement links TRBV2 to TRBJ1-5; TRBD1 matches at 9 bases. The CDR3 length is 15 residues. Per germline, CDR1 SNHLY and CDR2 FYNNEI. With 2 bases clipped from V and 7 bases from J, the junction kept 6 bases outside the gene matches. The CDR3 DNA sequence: TGTGCCAGCAGTGAAAGGGGACAGGGACGGCAGCCCCAGCATTTT. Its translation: CASSERGQGRQPQHF.

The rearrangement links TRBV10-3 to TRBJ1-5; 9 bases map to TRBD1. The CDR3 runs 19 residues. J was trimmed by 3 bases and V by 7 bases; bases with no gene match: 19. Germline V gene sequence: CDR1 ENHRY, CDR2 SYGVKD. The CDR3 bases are TGTGCCATCACTCCCACCGGCTCCTGGGACAGGGACTTCAATCAGCCCCAGCATTTT. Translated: CAITPTGSWDRDFNQPQHF.

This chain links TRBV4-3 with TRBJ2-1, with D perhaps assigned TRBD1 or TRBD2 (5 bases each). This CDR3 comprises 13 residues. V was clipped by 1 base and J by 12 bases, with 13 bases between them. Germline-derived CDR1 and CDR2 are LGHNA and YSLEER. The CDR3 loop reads CASSQVEGRWQFF. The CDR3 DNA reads TGCGCCAGCAGCCAAGTAGAGGGGAGATGGCAGTTCTTC.

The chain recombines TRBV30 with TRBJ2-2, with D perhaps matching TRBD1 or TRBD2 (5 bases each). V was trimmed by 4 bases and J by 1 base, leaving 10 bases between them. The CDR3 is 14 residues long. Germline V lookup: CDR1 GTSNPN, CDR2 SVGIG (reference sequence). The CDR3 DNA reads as TGTGCCTGGATCGGGACGTGGAACACCGGGGAGCTGTTTTTT. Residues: CAWIGTWNTGELFF.

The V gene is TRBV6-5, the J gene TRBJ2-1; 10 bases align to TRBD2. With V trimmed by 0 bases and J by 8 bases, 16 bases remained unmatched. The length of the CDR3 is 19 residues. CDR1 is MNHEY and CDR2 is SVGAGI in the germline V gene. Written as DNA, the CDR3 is TGTGCCAGCAGTTACTCACCGACAGAGTCTAGCGGGAGTAGATATGAGCAGTTCTTC. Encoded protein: CASSYSPTESSGSRYEQFF.

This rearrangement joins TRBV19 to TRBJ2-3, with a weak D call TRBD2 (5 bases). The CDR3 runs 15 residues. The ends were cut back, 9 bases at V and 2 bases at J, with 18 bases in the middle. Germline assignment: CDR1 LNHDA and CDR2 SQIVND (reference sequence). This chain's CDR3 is CASKTSGSSTDTQYF. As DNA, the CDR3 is TGTGCCAGCAAGACCTCGGGGTCATCCACAGATACGCAGTATTTT.

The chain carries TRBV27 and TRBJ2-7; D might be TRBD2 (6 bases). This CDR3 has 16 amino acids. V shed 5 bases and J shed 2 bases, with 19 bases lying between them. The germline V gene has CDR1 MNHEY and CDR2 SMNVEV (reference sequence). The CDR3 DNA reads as TGTGCCAGCAGTCCGTTGGGACTGACATTCACCTACGAGCAGTACTTC. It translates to CASSPLGLTFTYEQYF.

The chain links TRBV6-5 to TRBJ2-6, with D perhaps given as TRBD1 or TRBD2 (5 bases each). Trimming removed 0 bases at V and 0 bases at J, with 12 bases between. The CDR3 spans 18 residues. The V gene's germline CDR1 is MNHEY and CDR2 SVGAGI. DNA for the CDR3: TGTGCCAGCAGTTACTCGAGGGACGGACTCTCTGGGGCCAACGTCCTGACTTTC. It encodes CASSYSRDGLSGANVLTF.

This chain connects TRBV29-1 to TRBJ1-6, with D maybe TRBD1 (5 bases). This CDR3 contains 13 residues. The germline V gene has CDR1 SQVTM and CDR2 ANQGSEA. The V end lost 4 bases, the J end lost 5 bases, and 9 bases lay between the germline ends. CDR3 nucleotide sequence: TGCAGCGTTGGCGAGGGGAATAATTCACCCCTCCACTTT. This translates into CSVGEGNNSPLHF.

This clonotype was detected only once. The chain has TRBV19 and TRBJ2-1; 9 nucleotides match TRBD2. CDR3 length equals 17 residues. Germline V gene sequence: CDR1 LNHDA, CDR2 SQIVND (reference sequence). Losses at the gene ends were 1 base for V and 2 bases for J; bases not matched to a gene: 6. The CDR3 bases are TGTGCCAGTAGTATAGCTGGCGGGAGGGCCGCCTACAATGAGCAGTTCTTC. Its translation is CASSIAGGRAAYNEQFF.

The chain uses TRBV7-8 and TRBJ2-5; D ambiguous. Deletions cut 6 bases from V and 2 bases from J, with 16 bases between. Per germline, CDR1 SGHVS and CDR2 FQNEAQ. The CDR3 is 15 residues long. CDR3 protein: CASRNRSAVQETQYF. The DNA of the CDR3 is TGTGCCAGCAGAAACCGCAGTGCGGTTCAAGAGACCCAGTACTTC.

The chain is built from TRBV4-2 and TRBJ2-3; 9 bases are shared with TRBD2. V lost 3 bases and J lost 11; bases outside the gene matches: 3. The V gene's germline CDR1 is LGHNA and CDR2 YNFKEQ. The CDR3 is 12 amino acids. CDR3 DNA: TGTGCCAGCAGCCAGGGACTAGCTCAGCAGTATTTT. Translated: CASSQGLAQQYF.

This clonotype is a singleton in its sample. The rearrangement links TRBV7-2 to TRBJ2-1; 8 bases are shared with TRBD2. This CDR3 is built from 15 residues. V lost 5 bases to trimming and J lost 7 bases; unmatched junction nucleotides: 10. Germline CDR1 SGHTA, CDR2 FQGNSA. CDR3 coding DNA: TGTGCCAGCAGCCCTACTAGCGGCCCCTTAAATGAGCAGTTCTTC. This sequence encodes CASSPTSGPLNEQFF.

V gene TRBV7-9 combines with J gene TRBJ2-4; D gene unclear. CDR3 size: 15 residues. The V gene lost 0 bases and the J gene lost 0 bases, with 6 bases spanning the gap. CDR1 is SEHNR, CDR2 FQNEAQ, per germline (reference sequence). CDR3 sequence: CASSLAHGAKNIQYF. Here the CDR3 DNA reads TGTGCCAGCAGCTTAGCCCACGGAGCCAAAAACATTCAGTACTTC.

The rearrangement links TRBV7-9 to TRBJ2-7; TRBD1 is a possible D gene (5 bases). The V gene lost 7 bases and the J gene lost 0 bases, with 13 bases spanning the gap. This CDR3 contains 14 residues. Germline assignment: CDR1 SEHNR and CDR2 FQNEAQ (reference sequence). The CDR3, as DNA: TGTGCCAGCACCCCGGACATCAGCTCCTACGAGCAGTACTTC. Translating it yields CASTPDISSYEQYF.